One sample yielded the 2 T cell receptor beta chains listed below, sequenced in a study of cytomegalovirus exposure and HLA in healthy donors. PCR amplification relied on 60 Vbeta primers (plus 13 Jbeta primers). Here immunoSEQ multiplex PCR was the method, and the copy in TCRdb shows in-frame clones only, minus some. The sample lists roughly 120,000 clones; roughly 83% were seen once. Sequenced sample: PBMCs. The receptors were gathered from a man aged 18 to 29 in good health and CMV-seronegative.

This clone was counted a few times. The rearrangement joins TRBV30 to TRBJ1-4; the D gene is possibly TRBD1 (6 bases). CDR1 is GTSNPN and CDR2 is SVGIG in the germline V gene (reference sequence). The CDR3 covers 14 residues. The ends were cut back, 3 bases at V and 4 bases at J, with 12 bases in the middle. The CDR3 sequence: CAWRQGLINEKLFF. Written as DNA, the CDR3 is TGTGCCTGGAGACAGGGATTAATTAATGAAAAACTGTTTTTT.

The genes are TRBV6-5 and TRBJ1-2; tentatively, D is TRBD1 (5 bases). Trimming pared 6 bases from V and 2 bases from J, leaving 7 bases between. The CDR3 runs to 12 residues. The germline V gene encodes CDR1 MNHEY and CDR2 SVGAGI. CDR3 bases: TGTGCCAGCAGGCGGGGGAACTATGGCTACACCTTC. Translated, it gives CASRRGNYGYTF.